Shown below are 20 T cell receptor beta chains from a single sample sequenced in a study of OX40 agonist ivuxolimab in advanced cancers. Libraries were prepared by immunoSEQ multiplex PCR; TCRdb keeps only in-frame clonotypes and omits some of them. Of roughly 80,000 clones in the sample, 85% to 95% were seen once. Sequenced here: CD4+ or CD8+ T cells sorted from blood, sampled in a trial of the OX40 agonist ivuxolimab. All receptors derive from an adult with an advanced solid tumor such as melanoma, head and neck, liver or kidney cancer.

The chain employs TRBV28 and TRBJ1-1, with no clear D. The CDR3 has 15 amino acids. Germline loops: CDR1 MDHEN, CDR2 SYDVKM. With 1 base removed from V and 0 bases from J, the gap between germline ends came to 9 bases. The DNA for the CDR3 is TGTGCCAGCAGTTTATACGGCGGGGTGAACACTGAAGCTTTCTTT. Translating it yields CASSLYGGVNTEAFF.

The chain combines TRBV9 with TRBJ2-7; 8 bases are shared with TRBD1. The CDR3 is 14 residues long. The V gene's germline CDR1 is SGDLS and CDR2 YYNGEE. V dropped 0 bases and J dropped 2; count of bases not matched to a gene: 1. CDR3 residues: CASSVGTGTYEQYF. In nucleotides, the CDR3 is TGTGCCAGCAGCGTAGGGACAGGGACCTACGAGCAGTACTTC.

The count of this clone is one. This chain uses TRBV28 with TRBJ1-1; 9 bases align to TRBD1. The CDR3 runs 15 residues. The J segment lost 4 bases and the V segment lost 8 bases, leaving 11 bases of the junction unmatched. Germline CDR1 MDHEN, CDR2 SYDVKM. The CDR3 region has the DNA TGTGCCAGCCTGCGACAGGGGGGGGTAGTCACTGAAGCTTTCTTT. Protein product: CASLRQGGVVTEAFF.

The chain combines TRBV6-1 with TRBJ2-3; possibly TRBD1 for D (5 bases). This CDR3 has 13 residues. Germline V gene lookup returns CDR1 MNHNS and CDR2 SASEGT. The V and J ends lost 6 bases and 4 bases respectively, with 11 bases between them. CDR3 protein: CASRAPGPDTQYF. The CDR3 DNA is TGTGCCAGCAGAGCACCAGGGCCAGATACGCAGTATTTT.

This chain's CDR3 is CASSYSAGSTYEQYF. CDR3 sequence (DNA): TGTGCCAGCAGTTACTCTGCGGGAAGCACCTACGAGCAGTACTTC. The chain combines TRBV7-2 with TRBJ2-7, with TRBD2 as a possible D gene (6 bases). The CDR3 has 15 amino acids. The V and J ends lost 6 bases and 2 bases respectively, with 17 bases between them. Germline V gene lookup returns CDR1 SGHTA and CDR2 FQGNSA.

V is TRBV6-1 and J is TRBJ2-7; 7 bases map to TRBD2. The CDR3 is 15 residues long. Looked up from germline, CDR1 is MNHNS and CDR2 is SASEGT. The V segment lost 3 bases and the J segment 0 bases; nucleotides outside the gene matches: 5. As DNA, the CDR3 is TGTGCCAGCAGTGACTTCCGGGACTACTCCTACGAGCAGTACTTC. Translating it yields CASSDFRDYSYEQYF.

This clone appeared once. V is TRBV5-5 and J is TRBJ2-1; 8 nucleotides line up with TRBD2. CDR3 length equals 15 residues. V was pared by 4 bases and J by 3 bases, with 6 bases of the junction left unmatched. The germline gives CDR1 SGHKS, CDR2 YYEKEE (reference sequence). CDR3 protein: CASSMSGSLYNEQFF. The CDR3 bases are TGTGCCAGCAGCATGAGCGGGAGTCTCTACAATGAGCAGTTCTTC.

The chain couples TRBV6-5 to TRBJ1-1, with 8 bases matching TRBD1. Losses at the gene ends were 6 bases for V and 0 bases for J; bases not matched to a gene: 3. The CDR3 is made up of 14 amino acids. CDR1 and CDR2 from the germline V gene are MNHEY and SVGAGI. The CDR3 bases are TGTGCCAGCAGCAGGGGACAGGTGAACACTGAAGCTTTCTTT. It is translated as CASSRGQVNTEAFF.

The genes are TRBV28 and TRBJ2-7, with D maybe TRBD1 (6 bases). Trimming pared 6 bases from V and 2 bases from J, leaving 14 bases between. The CDR3 has 14 amino acids. Germline-derived CDR1 and CDR2 are MDHEN and SYDVKM. CDR3 bases: TGTGCCAGCAGGGGGCAGGGGCGGGCCTACGAGCAGTACTTC. It encodes CASRGQGRAYEQYF.

CDR3 residues: CSVGGPKEAFF. CDR3 bases: TGCAGCGTTGGCGGCCCCAAGGAAGCTTTCTTT. V is TRBV29-1 and J is TRBJ1-1; D gene unclear. V lost 4 bases and J 8 bases, leaving 11 bases between the germline ends. The CDR3 spans 11 residues. Germline CDR1 SQVTM, CDR2 ANQGSEA.

The chain has TRBV5-1 and TRBJ2-7; D is unresolved. The CDR3 sequence is 15 residues long. Trimming stripped 0 bases from V and 0 bases from J, with 10 bases between. Germline CDR1 reads SGHRS; CDR2 reads YFSETQ. Here the CDR3 DNA reads TGCGCCAGCAGCTTGGATCCCATAAACTCCTACGAGCAGTACTTC. Encoded protein: CASSLDPINSYEQYF.

The V and J genes are TRBV7-9 and TRBJ2-7, with unresolved D. Trimming shortened V by 1 base and J by 6 bases, and 19 bases separated the two germline ends. Germline V CDR1 and CDR2: SEHNR, FQNEAQ (reference sequence). CDR3 size: 16 residues. The CDR3 DNA is TGTGCCAGCAGCTTAGAGGGCCTCCTGGGCCCTCGCGAGCAGTACTTC. Translating gives CASSLEGLLGPREQYF.

This chain joins TRBV6-1 and TRBJ2-2; TRBD2 matches at 14 bases. The V segment lost 2 bases and the J segment 5 bases; nucleotides outside the gene matches: 4. The CDR3 spans 17 residues. Germline CDR1 and CDR2: MNHNS and SASEGT. CDR3 sequence: CASSERLAGGDTGELFF. The CDR3 DNA reads TGTGCCAGCAGTGAACGACTAGCGGGAGGGGATACCGGGGAGCTGTTTTTT.

J is TRBJ1-2 and V is TRBV6-5, with TRBD1 as a possible D gene (5 bases). This CDR3 has 14 residues. Trimming stripped 0 bases from V and 7 bases from J, with 12 bases between. The germline V gene encodes CDR1 MNHEY and CDR2 SVGAGI. The CDR3 DNA sequence: TGTGCCAGCAGTTACTCGAATCAGGGAGCTGGCTACACCTTC. Translation gives CASSYSNQGAGYTF.

The rearrangement joins TRBV28 to TRBJ2-4; D is uncertain. The V and J ends lost 5 bases and 3 bases respectively, with 20 bases between them. CDR3 size: 17 residues. CDR1 and CDR2 (germline): MDHEN, SYDVKM. The CDR3 DNA is TGTGCCAGCAGTCCCTCCCAGCGAGCAAGGGACAAAAACATTCAGTACTTC. Translating gives CASSPSQRARDKNIQYF.

The rearrangement joins TRBV7-2 to TRBJ1-5, with a weak D call TRBD1 (5 bases). Germline V gene data show CDR1 as SGHTA and CDR2 as FQGNSA. CDR3 length: 14 residues. V was cut by 5 bases and J by 9 bases, with 17 bases left in between. The CDR3 protein is CASSPGTVLLPQHF. The CDR3 bases are TGTGCCAGCAGCCCAGGGACGGTCCTGCTGCCCCAGCATTTT.

A few counts support this clone. This chain connects TRBV4-3 to TRBJ2-3, with 7 bases lining up with TRBD1. CDR1 and CDR2 from the germline V gene are LGHNA and YSLEER. Losses at the gene ends were 4 bases for V and 4 bases for J; bases not matched to a gene: 11. CDR3 length equals 16 residues. The chain's CDR3 is CASSRQTGEESDTQYF. DNA for the CDR3: TGCGCCAGCAGCCGACAAACAGGGGAAGAGTCAGATACGCAGTATTTT.

The chain is built from TRBV19 and TRBJ2-2, with TRBD1 identical over 9 bases. Trimming removed 6 bases from V and 6 bases from J; junction bases left unmatched: 8. There are 15 residues in the CDR3. CDR1 is LNHDA and CDR2 is SQIVND in the germline V gene (reference sequence). CDR3 residues: CASSPGDRVAGELFF. In nucleotides, the CDR3 is TGTGCCAGTAGCCCAGGGGACAGGGTTGCCGGGGAGCTGTTTTTT.

The sample holds one count of this clone. In DNA, the CDR3 is TGCGCCAGCAGTGAGTGGGGGAACACTGAAGCTTTCTTT. Amino acids: CASSEWGNTEAFF. The V gene is TRBV10-1, the J gene TRBJ1-1; no firm D call. Trimming stripped 1 base from V and 1 base from J, with 4 bases between. Germline loops: CDR1 WNHNN, CDR2 SYGVQD (reference sequence). The CDR3 runs to 13 residues.

The V gene is TRBV29-1, the J gene TRBJ2-7; D gene ambiguous. Between the trimmed V and J ends, which lost 7 bases and 2 bases, there was a span of 15 bases. Germline V CDR1 and CDR2: SQVTM, ANQGSEA. This CDR3 region has 13 residues. CDR3 protein: CSAAASGAYEQYF. The CDR3 DNA is TGCAGCGCGGCAGCCTCGGGCGCCTACGAGCAGTACTTC.